A single sample gave rise to the 19 T cell receptor beta chains below, sequenced in a study of brain T cells in children with intractable seizures. The data were produced by immunoSEQ multiplex PCR, yet TCRdb's version contains in-frame clones alone and is incomplete. The table shows around 340,000 clones, with about 93% occurring only once. Time point meaning: blood from clinic visit 5 months post-surgery; TSC patient then seizure free. The source material was peripheral blood, sampled 4 to 6 months after surgery. Receptors were obtained from a boy younger than two with tuberous sclerosis and intractable seizures.

The chain links TRBV7-3 to TRBJ1-1; D call uncertain. The CDR3 contains 13 residues. The ends were cut back, 3 bases at V and 4 bases at J, with 9 bases in the middle. Germline assignment: CDR1 SGHTA and CDR2 FQGTGA. The CDR3 bases are TGTGCCAGCAGCTTCAGTTCGATCACTGAAGCTTTCTTT. Its protein product is CASSFSSITEAFF. Filled out from reference TRBV7-3 and TRBJ1-1, the complete variable domain reads GAGVSQTPSNKVTEKGKYVELRCDPISGHTALYWYRQSLGQGPEFLIYFQGTGAADDSGLPNDRFFAVRPEGSVSTLKIQRTERGDSAVYLCASSFSSITEAFFGQGTRLTVV.

The V gene is TRBV2, the J gene TRBJ2-5; tentatively, D is TRBD2 (7 bases). Trimming removed 3 bases at V and 4 bases at J, with 15 bases between. The CDR3 loop spans 15 amino acids. Germline V lookup: CDR1 SNHLY, CDR2 FYNNEI. CDR3 region: CASSDSGGSRETQYF. The CDR3 DNA follows: TGTGCCAGCAGTGATTCGGGGGGCTCGAGAGAGACCCAGTACTTC.

The chain links TRBV28 to TRBJ1-5; no clear D gene. V gave up 7 bases and J gave up 0 bases, with 7 bases separating them. Germline V gives CDR1 MDHEN, CDR2 SYDVKM. The CDR3 is 13 amino acids. CDR3: CASTAYSNQPQHF. The CDR3 region has the DNA TGTGCCAGCACCGCTTATAGCAATCAGCCCCAGCATTTT.

In DNA form, the CDR3 reads TGTGCCAGCCCTACAGGGTCAGGGAGGTATGGCTACACCTTC. It encodes CASPTGSGRYGYTF. V gene TRBV2 combines with J gene TRBJ1-2, with a tentative D call TRBD1 (6 bases). The V end was cut by 8 bases, the J end by 5 bases, with 18 bases between. The CDR3 contains 14 residues. Germline V CDR1 and CDR2: SNHLY, FYNNEI. Together with reference TRBV2 and TRBJ1-2, the CDR3 gives the full variable domain: EPEVTQTPSHQVTQMGQEVILRCVPISNHLYFYWYRQILGQKVEFLVSFYNNEISEKSEIFDDQFSVERPDGSNFTLKIRSTKLEDSAMYFCASPTGSGRYGYTFGSGTRLTVV.

This sequence joins TRBV5-4 and TRBJ1-2; D is undetermined. The germline V gene has CDR1 SGHNT and CDR2 YYREEE (reference sequence). The CDR3 has 13 residues. V shed 0 bases and J shed 1 base, with 4 bases lying between them. Here the CDR3 DNA reads TGTGCCAGCAGCTTGGTCAGTAACTATGGCTACACCTTC. The encoded protein is CASSLVSNYGYTF. Looking up the rest from reference TRBV5-4 and TRBJ1-2 gives the full variable domain: ETGVTQSPTHLIKTRGQQVTLRCSSQSGHNTVSWYQQALGQGPQFIFQYYREEENGRGNFPPRFSGLQFPNYSSELNVNALELDDSALYLCASSLVSNYGYTFGSGTRLTVV.

V is TRBV7-9 and J is TRBJ2-7, with TRBD2 as a possible D gene (5 bases). V shed 5 bases and J shed 3 bases, with 17 bases lying between them. The CDR3 totals 15 residues. Germline V gene data show CDR1 as SEHNR and CDR2 as FQNEAQ (reference sequence). The chain's CDR3 is CASSPQLGAGYEQYF. DNA of the CDR3: TGTGCCAGCAGCCCGCAACTGGGAGCCGGCTACGAGCAGTACTTC.

The chain couples TRBV4-1 to TRBJ1-1, with 9 positions matching TRBD1. Germline V gives CDR1 MGHRA, CDR2 YSYEKL. Losses at the gene ends were 3 bases for V and 0 bases for J; bases not matched to a gene: 5. The CDR3 extends over 16 amino acids. DNA for the CDR3: TGCGCCAGCAGCCACGACAGGGGGGTAGTGAACACTGAAGCTTTCTTT. Its translation is CASSHDRGVVNTEAFF.

V and J are TRBV7-2 and TRBJ2-5; a weak D match, TRBD2 (7 bases). Deletions cut 2 bases from V and 4 bases from J, with 14 bases between. The CDR3 is 15 residues long. The germline gives CDR1 SGHTA, CDR2 FQGNSA. CDR3 in DNA: TGTGCCAGCAGCTTATGGGCGGGGGCCCCAGAGACCCAGTACTTC. Amino acids: CASSLWAGAPETQYF. Full variable domain (missing parts from reference TRBV7-2 and TRBJ2-5): GAGVSQSPSNKVTEKGKDVELRCDPISGHTALYWYRQSLGQGLEFLIYFQGNSAPDKSGLPSDRFSAERTGGSVSTLTIQRTQQEDSAVYLCASSLWAGAPETQYFGPGTRLLVL.

The chain carries TRBV18 and TRBJ2-5, with TRBD2 matching over 9 bases. CDR1 is KGHSH, CDR2 LQKENI, per germline. There are 16 residues in the CDR3. Trimming took 1 base from V and 5 from J; bases not matched to a gene: 8. The CDR3 coding sequence is TGTGCCAGCTCACCACGGTCTAGCGGGGCTGGGGAGACCCAGTACTTC. Protein product: CASSPRSSGAGETQYF.

The gene calls are TRBV24-1 and TRBJ1-2; D is unclear. This CDR3 contains 13 residues. The germline V gene encodes CDR1 KGHDR and CDR2 SFDVKD. Trimming stripped 4 bases from V and 8 bases from J, with 13 bases between. The CDR3 DNA follows: TGTGCCACCAGTGACTGGACGGGGTACGGCTACACCTTC. Translated, it gives CATSDWTGYGYTF.

The genes are TRBV24-1 and TRBJ2-2, with TRBD1 matching 7 bases. J gave up 1 base and V 3 bases, and 1 base lay outside the gene matches. The germline gives CDR1 KGHDR, CDR2 SFDVKD. The CDR3 length is 15 residues. The CDR3 protein is CATSDRDRNTGELFF. The CDR3 nucleotides read TGTGCCACCAGTGATCGGGACAGGAACACCGGGGAGCTGTTTTTT.

The rearrangement links TRBV5-5 to TRBJ1-1; 7 nucleotides line up with TRBD1. CDR1 and CDR2 (germline): SGHKS, YYEKEE (reference sequence). J lost 5 bases, V lost 4 bases, and 14 bases had no gene match. This CDR3 region has 16 residues. The CDR3 spells CASSKRTGGSYTEAFF. The DNA for the CDR3 is TGTGCCAGCAGCAAGCGGACAGGTGGGTCTTATACTGAAGCTTTCTTT.

CDR3 coding DNA: TGTGCCAGCACTAAACCGGGACAGGGTTATCAGCCCCAGCATTTT. It codes for CASTKPGQGYQPQHF. This chain joins TRBV19 and TRBJ1-5; 9 nucleotides agree with TRBD1. Germline trimming cut 9 bases from V and 5 bases from J; bases unmatched to any gene: 11. This CDR3 is built from 15 residues. The germline V gene encodes CDR1 LNHDA and CDR2 SQIVND (reference sequence).

The genes are TRBV6-6 and TRBJ1-3, with no clear D. The CDR3 loop spans 16 amino acids. Deletions cut 7 bases from V and 0 bases from J, with 16 bases between. Germline CDR1 and CDR2: MNHNY and SVGAGI (reference sequence). The DNA of the CDR3 is TGTGCCAGCACTTTACCCGGCCCGAGCTCTGGAAACACCATATATTTT. Its protein is CASTLPGPSSGNTIYF.

The CDR3 nucleotides are TGTGCCAGCAGTGACGGGGGCGGGAGTGGAAAACTGTTTTTT. It codes for CASSDGGGSGKLFF. The gene calls are TRBV6-4 and TRBJ1-4; perhaps TRBD1 as D (6 bases). Germline V lookup: CDR1 MRHNA, CDR2 SNTAGT. This CDR3 has 14 amino acids. Trimming removed 2 bases at V and 10 bases at J, with 14 bases between.

The J gene is TRBJ1-5, the V gene TRBV12-3 or TRBV12-4; D is unclear. The CDR3 covers 12 residues. The germline V and J ends were trimmed by 5 bases and 0 bases, with 2 bases remaining between them. The DNA for the CDR3 is TGTGCCAGCAGTGATAGCAATCAGCCCCAGCATTTT. Translating gives CASSDSNQPQHF.

The chain combines TRBV19 with TRBJ1-1, with unresolved D. CDR3 size: 17 residues. Germline-derived CDR1 and CDR2 are LNHDA and SQIVND (reference sequence). V gave up 7 bases and J gave up 2 bases, with 23 bases separating them. CDR3 bases: TGTGCCAGTAAGAAGCGGACGCTATTTGAATATAACACTGAAGCTTTCTTT. Protein sequence: CASKKRTLFEYNTEAFF.

The chain recombines TRBV14 with TRBJ1-1; the D is unclear. The V end lost 1 base, the J end lost 0 bases, and 6 bases lay between the germline ends. This CDR3 is built from 14 residues. Germline CDR1 and CDR2: SGHDN and FVKESK. CDR3 region: CASSQGAVNTEAFF. CDR3 sequence (DNA): TGTGCCAGCAGCCAAGGTGCGGTGAACACTGAAGCTTTCTTT.

V gene TRBV2 combines with J gene TRBJ2-7, with TRBD1 as a possible D gene (6 bases). Trimming removed 7 bases at V and 5 bases at J, with 15 bases between. CDR1 and CDR2 (germline): SNHLY, FYNNEI. The CDR3 totals 13 residues. This CDR3 is CASKVTGPHEQYF. The CDR3 DNA is TGTGCCAGCAAGGTCACAGGGCCCCACGAGCAGTACTTC.